These 32 T cell receptor beta chains share one sample of origin, sequenced in a study of neurological immune-mediated disorders (dated by TCRdb to between 2018 and 2020). The library was built by means of 5' RACE. The sequencing machine was an Illumina HiSeq 2500. Clones were called with MiXCR by TCRdb after fastp trimmed the public reads at Q25, and only in-frame beta chains were retained. All rows with the same CDR3 protein become a single entry with the most common DNA and genes. The sample has 60,000 to 85,000 distinct CDR3 sequences on record, 4.5% to 6.5% of them singletons. The leading ten clones occupy 2% to 2.5% of the sample. The specimen sequenced was PBMCs. The source is a woman aged 25 to 39 with multiple sclerosis.

The chain joins TRBV7-2 to TRBJ2-3; perhaps TRBD2 as D (5 bases). This CDR3 has 16 residues. V lost 2 bases and J lost 6, with 18 bases in between. In germline, CDR1 is SGHTA, CDR2 FQGNSA. CDR3 bases: TGTGCCAGCAGCTTAAATAGCGCTATGGCTATGGATACGCAGTATTTT. Translated: CASSLNSAMAMDTQYF.

Concerning this clonotype: This may be a read error, as it is one base from a much larger clone. The gene calls are TRBV15 and TRBJ2-7; no firm D call. CDR1 is LNHNV, CDR2 YYDKDF, per germline (reference sequence). CDR3 size: 14 residues. V lost 0 bases to trimming and J lost 5 bases, with 11 bases between them. The CDR3, as DNA: TGTGCCACCAGCAGAGATCCTACATGTAACGAGCAGTACGTC. Its translation is CATSRDPTCNEQYV.

This clonotype was observed many times. This chain uses TRBV5-1 with TRBJ2-7; tentatively, D is TRBD1 (5 bases). The CDR3 extends over 13 amino acids. Germline V gives CDR1 SGHRS, CDR2 YFSETQ. The V and J ends lost 4 bases and 3 bases respectively, with 11 bases between them. The CDR3 nucleotides are TGCGCCAGCAGCCGCGGACAAGACTACGAGCAGTACTTC. Translated: CASSRGQDYEQYF.

In this sample, this clonotype turned up many times. V usage is TRBV5-5 and J usage is TRBJ2-5; TRBD1 matches 9 bases. This CDR3 comprises 14 residues. Germline trimming cut 6 bases from V and 4 bases from J; bases unmatched to any gene: 7. CDR1 and CDR2 (germline): SGHKS, YYEKEE (reference sequence). CDR3 DNA: TGTGCCAGCACCCCCAGGACAGGGGTAGAGACCCAGTACTTC. It is translated as CASTPRTGVETQYF.

The sample holds many counts of this clonotype. CDR3 loop: CASTKDRGTTSDTGELFF. Written as DNA, the CDR3 is TGTGCCAGCACTAAGGACAGGGGCACTACTTCGGACACCGGGGAGCTGTTTTTT. V usage is TRBV6-1 and J usage is TRBJ2-2, with 9 positions matching TRBD1. V dropped 7 bases and J dropped 3; count of bases not matched to a gene: 15. This CDR3 region has 18 residues. Germline V gene lookup returns CDR1 MNHNS and CDR2 SASEGT.

This clonotype has at least ten counts. V and J are TRBV5-1 and TRBJ2-3; 7 nucleotides match TRBD2. Germline CDR1 reads SGHRS; CDR2 reads YFSETQ. V shed 3 bases, J shed 7 bases, and the junction held 14 bases outside the gene matches. This CDR3 has 16 residues. The CDR3: CASSWISGPPENTQYF. In DNA form, the CDR3 reads TGCGCCAGCAGCTGGATTAGCGGGCCCCCCGAGAATACGCAGTATTTT.

This clonotype was seen at least ten times. This chain links TRBV20-1 with TRBJ2-1; 7 nucleotides match TRBD2. The germline V gene has CDR1 DFQATT and CDR2 SNEGSKA (reference sequence). J gave up 0 bases and V 4 bases, and 3 bases lay outside the gene matches. The CDR3 contains 14 residues. This CDR3 is CSAKERDSYNEQFF. CDR3 nucleotides: TGCAGTGCTAAGGAGCGGGACTCCTACAATGAGCAGTTCTTC.

This clonotype was seen ten or more times. The chain is built from TRBV20-1 and TRBJ2-3, with 9 bases aligning to TRBD2. Germline trimming cut 3 bases from V and 4 bases from J; bases unmatched to any gene: 8. This CDR3 spans 15 amino acids. The germline V gene has CDR1 DFQATT and CDR2 SNEGSKA (reference sequence). The CDR3 is CSASLAGNIADTQYF. The DNA of the CDR3 is TGCAGTGCTAGTCTAGCGGGGAATATAGCAGATACGCAGTATTTT.

This clonotype showed up many times. The V and J genes are TRBV27 and TRBJ1-1; D gene ambiguous. The germline V gene encodes CDR1 MNHEY and CDR2 SMNVEV (reference sequence). The CDR3 has 12 amino acids. CDR3 protein: CLPGVGDTEAFF. The CDR3 DNA is TGTTTGCCTGGGGTCGGGGACACTGAAGCTTTCTTT.

This clonotype was recorded many times. This sequence joins TRBV5-1 and TRBJ2-3, with a tentative D call TRBD2 (6 bases). This CDR3 has 14 residues. V gave up 5 bases and J gave up 2 bases, with 12 bases separating them. The germline CDR1 and CDR2 sequences are SGHRS and YFSETQ. This CDR3 is CASSGGAVTDTQYF. For the CDR3, the DNA is TGCGCCAGCAGTGGAGGGGCGGTCACAGATACGCAGTATTTT.

This rearrangement joins TRBV20-1 to TRBJ2-3, with 12 bases identical to TRBD2. The CDR3 extends over 18 amino acids. V lost 6 bases, J lost 3 bases, and 16 bases stayed unmatched. Germline CDR1 and CDR2: DFQATT and SNEGSKA (reference sequence). CDR3 residues: CSAPIFPGTSGRTDTQYF. DNA of the CDR3: TGCAGTGCCCCTATATTTCCCGGGACTAGCGGGCGTACAGATACGCAGTATTTT.

This clonotype was detected ten times or more. The chain employs TRBV12-3 or TRBV12-4 and TRBJ2-7; the match to TRBD1 covers 8 bases. The CDR3 is 15 amino acids. V gave up 4 bases and J gave up 3 bases; unmatched junction bases: 8. The CDR3 reads CASSYGQGSVYEQYV. The CDR3 nucleotides read TGTGCCAGCAGTTATGGACAGGGATCGGTCTACGAGCAGTACGTC.

Ten or more counts support this clonotype. The chain has TRBV20-1 and TRBJ1-5; D is undetermined. Germline CDR1 and CDR2: DFQATT and SNEGSKA (reference sequence). V was shortened by 3 bases and J by 0 bases, with 9 bases between the two germline ends. CDR3 length: 14 amino acids. CDR3: CSASTADSNQPQHF. The CDR3 DNA is TGCAGTGCTAGCACAGCGGATAGCAATCAGCCCCAGCATTTT.

This clonotype has at least ten counts. The V call is TRBV25-1, the J call TRBJ2-5; tentative D call: TRBD1 (6 bases). Germline V gene sequence: CDR1 MGHDK, CDR2 SYGVNS. V was clipped by 2 bases and J by 4 bases, with 14 bases between them. The CDR3 extends over 15 amino acids. CDR3 protein: CASSEAGVRGETQYF. In DNA form, the CDR3 reads TGTGCCAGCAGTGAAGCCGGGGTCAGGGGAGAGACCCAGTACTTC.

This clonotype has at least ten counts. The rearrangement uses TRBV10-3 and TRBJ1-1, with TRBD1 identical over 9 bases. CDR1 ENHRY and CDR2 SYGVKD come from the germline V gene. Trimming at V came to 6 bases and at J to 2 bases, leaving 16 bases not matched to a gene. The CDR3 spans 18 residues. DNA for the CDR3: TGTGCCATCAGCGGGGGCCCGGGACAGGGCGGCGAAAACACTGAAGCTTTCTTT. Amino acids: CAISGGPGQGGENTEAFF.

The chain joins TRBV10-3 to TRBJ1-5; D may be TRBD1 (5 bases). CDR3 length equals 14 residues. The V end lost 8 bases, the J end lost 0 bases, and 11 bases lay between the germline ends. Germline V lookup: CDR1 ENHRY, CDR2 SYGVKD. Written as DNA, the CDR3 is TGTGCCATCCAAGGGGAACTTAGCAATCAGCCCCAGCATTTT. Residues: CAIQGELSNQPQHF.

This clonotype was seen at least ten times. The rearrangement links TRBV4-1 to TRBJ1-1, with unresolved D. Trimming cost V 5 bases and J 1 base, with 17 bases left between them. Germline CDR1 is MGHRA and CDR2 is YSYEKL. The CDR3 has 16 residues. The CDR3 region is CASSVAAGYRNTEAFF. CDR3 sequence (DNA): TGCGCCAGCAGCGTCGCCGCGGGGTACAGGAACACTGAAGCTTTCTTT.

The chain combines TRBV10-3 with TRBJ2-1; 8 nucleotides match TRBD2. Per the germline V gene, CDR1 is ENHRY and CDR2 is SYGVKD. This CDR3 is built from 16 residues. Trimming cost V 0 bases and J 4 bases; bases outside gene matches: 5. CDR3: CAISESRIAGYNEQFF. The CDR3 bases are TGTGCCATCAGTGAGTCGAGGATAGCGGGATACAATGAGCAGTTCTTC.

Points on this clonotype: This may be a read error, as it is one base from a much larger clone. Here the CDR3 omits its conserved ending phenylalanine or tryptophan, so a read error is the likely source. This chain joins TRBV20-1 and TRBJ2-5; TRBD2 matches 13 bases. This CDR3 contains 14 residues. From germline, CDR1 is DFQATT and CDR2 SNEGSKA (reference sequence). J gave up 6 bases and V 5 bases, and 6 bases lay outside the gene matches. This chain's CDR3 is CSAETSGGRKTQYI. For the CDR3, the DNA is TGCAGTGCTGAGACTAGCGGGGGGCGGAAGACCCAGTACATC.

Ten or more counts support this clonotype. The genes are TRBV6-5 and TRBJ1-2; unclear D gene. CDR1 is MNHEY, CDR2 SVGAGI, per germline. This CDR3 is 13 amino acids long. Trimming removed 6 bases at V and 3 bases at J, with 11 bases between. CDR3 bases: TGTGCCAGCAGGCCTGGGGTGGACTATGGCTACACCTTC. Amino acid sequence: CASRPGVDYGYTF.

The table lists this clonotype with many counts. The V and J genes are TRBV20-1 and TRBJ2-2; tentatively, D is TRBD1 or TRBD2 (5 bases each). The germline V gene has CDR1 DFQATT and CDR2 SNEGSKA (reference sequence). V lost 0 bases to trimming and J lost 0 bases, with 11 bases between them. This CDR3 contains 16 residues. The CDR3 nucleotides read TGCAGTGCTAGAGATCCGGGGCGGGCGAACACCGGGGAGCTGTTTTTT. Translating gives CSARDPGRANTGELFF.

This clonotype was recorded many times. The CDR3 reads CSARGGAGYSNQPQHF. The CDR3 nucleotides read TGCAGTGCTAGAGGTGGGGCAGGATATAGCAATCAGCCCCAGCATTTT. The genes are TRBV20-1 and TRBJ1-5; perhaps TRBD1 as D (5 bases). Germline CDR1 is DFQATT and CDR2 is SNEGSKA (reference sequence). CDR3 length: 16 amino acids. V lost 1 base and J 0 bases, leaving 13 bases between the germline ends.

This sequence joins TRBV24-1 and TRBJ2-1, with D tentatively TRBD1 (5 bases). Germline CDR1 reads KGHDR; CDR2 reads SFDVKD. The CDR3 spans 15 residues. Between the trimmed V and J ends, which lost 5 bases and 0 bases, there was a span of 10 bases. This CDR3 reads CATSVNRFSYNEQFF. The DNA for the CDR3 is TGTGCCACCAGTGTAAACAGGTTCTCCTACAATGAGCAGTTCTTC.

This clonotype occurred many times. The chain uses TRBV20-1 and TRBJ2-1, with D perhaps being TRBD1 or TRBD2 (7 bases each). V dropped 6 bases and J dropped 8 bases, with 23 bases sitting between them. This CDR3 has 15 amino acids. Germline V CDR1 and CDR2: DFQATT, SNEGSKA (reference sequence). CDR3 region: CSAQGGGNLWDEQFF. The CDR3 region has the DNA TGCAGTGCCCAGGGGGGGGGAAACCTATGGGATGAGCAGTTCTTC.

This clonotype was detected many times. This chain links TRBV7-8 with TRBJ2-7; 8 bases line up with TRBD2. V shed 1 base, J shed 2 bases, and the junction held 7 bases outside the gene matches. The CDR3 runs 16 residues. Germline V gene lookup returns CDR1 SGHVS and CDR2 FQNEAQ. This chain's CDR3 is CASSLEAPGGPYEQYF. The CDR3 DNA reads as TGTGCCAGCAGCTTAGAAGCACCGGGAGGGCCCTACGAGCAGTACTTC.

This clonotype was detected ten times or more. The V gene is TRBV20-1, the J gene TRBJ2-1, with 10 bases lining up with TRBD2. Germline assignment: CDR1 DFQATT and CDR2 SNEGSKA (reference sequence). Trimming cost V 0 bases and J 8 bases; bases outside gene matches: 10. This CDR3 contains 16 residues. The CDR3 reads CSARDWEAGGPDEQFF. CDR3 nucleotides: TGCAGTGCTAGAGATTGGGAAGCGGGGGGGCCGGATGAGCAGTTCTTC.

V usage is TRBV20-1 and J usage is TRBJ1-4; TRBD1 matches at 7 bases. Unmatched junction bases numbered 10, after V lost 2 bases and J lost 7 bases. The CDR3 has 15 residues. Germline V lookup: CDR1 DFQATT, CDR2 SNEGSKA (reference sequence). DNA for the CDR3: TGCAGTGCTAGATCCCTCGGGACAGCACTTGAAAAACTGTTTTTT. As protein: CSARSLGTALEKLFF.

This clonotype was counted many times. CDR3 coding DNA: TGCAGCGCCCACCGGGACGAAGGCTATGGCTACACCTTC. Translation: CSAHRDEGYGYTF. V and J are TRBV20-1 and TRBJ1-2; a possible D gene is TRBD1 (5 bases). The CDR3 extends over 13 amino acids. Germline V gives CDR1 DFQATT, CDR2 SNEGSKA (reference sequence).

This clonotype was observed at least ten times. The rearrangement links TRBV20-1 to TRBJ2-7, with 8 bases that match TRBD1. V gave up 3 bases and J gave up 5 bases; unmatched junction bases: 12. Looked up from germline, CDR1 is DFQATT and CDR2 is SNEGSKA (reference sequence). The CDR3 has 15 residues. CDR3 sequence reads: CSASRQGARINEQYF. In DNA form, the CDR3 reads TGCAGTGCTAGTCGGCAGGGGGCGAGGATCAACGAGCAGTACTTC.

There are many counts of this clonotype. J is TRBJ2-3 and V is TRBV5-1, with D possibly TRBD1 on 6 matching bases. Germline lookup yields CDR1 SGHRS and CDR2 YFSETQ. V was cut by 2 bases and J by 3 bases, with 7 bases left in between. CDR3 length: 13 residues. This CDR3 reads CASSFGQTDTQYF. The CDR3 bases are TGCGCCAGCAGCTTCGGACAGACAGATACGCAGTATTTT.

The chain links TRBV20-1 to TRBJ1-1, with D possibly being TRBD1 (6 bases). Germline CDR1 and CDR2: DFQATT and SNEGSKA (reference sequence). The CDR3 covers 14 residues. Trimming took off 2 bases at V and 2 bases at J, with 12 bases between the two ends. CDR3 residues: CSARSYRENTEAFF. The CDR3 nucleotides are TGCAGTGCTAGAAGCTACAGGGAAAACACTGAAGCTTTCTTT.

This clonotype was seen many times. This chain joins TRBV20-1 and TRBJ2-7; 8 positions match TRBD2. Germline V CDR1 and CDR2: DFQATT, SNEGSKA (reference sequence). The CDR3 has 12 amino acids. The ends lost 5 bases at V and 6 bases at J; junction bases unmatched: 6. The CDR3 bases are TGCAGTGCTTTCAGCGGGAGTGGCGAGCAGTACTTC. It yields the protein CSAFSGSGEQYF.